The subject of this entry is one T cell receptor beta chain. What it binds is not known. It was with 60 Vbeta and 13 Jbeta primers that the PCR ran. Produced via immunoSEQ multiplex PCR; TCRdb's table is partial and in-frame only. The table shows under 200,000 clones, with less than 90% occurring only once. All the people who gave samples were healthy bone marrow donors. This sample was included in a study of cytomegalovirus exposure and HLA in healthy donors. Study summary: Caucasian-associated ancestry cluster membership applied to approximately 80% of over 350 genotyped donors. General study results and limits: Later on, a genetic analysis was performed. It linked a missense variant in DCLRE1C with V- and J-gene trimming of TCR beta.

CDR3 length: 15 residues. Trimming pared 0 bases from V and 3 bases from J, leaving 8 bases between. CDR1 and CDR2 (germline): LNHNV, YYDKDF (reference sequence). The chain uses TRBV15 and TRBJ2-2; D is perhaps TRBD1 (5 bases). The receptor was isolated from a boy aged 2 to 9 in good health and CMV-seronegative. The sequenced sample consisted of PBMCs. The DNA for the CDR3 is TGTGCCACCAGCAGAGAACAGGCTGACACCGGGGAGCTGTTTTTT. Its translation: CATSREQADTGELFF.